The next 18 T cell receptor beta chains were all read from a single sample in a study of blood T cells in healthy people across ages. The authors ran a second PCR of about 7 to 12 cycles using a sample-barcoded 5' primer and a J-beta primer mix. TCRdb reanalysed the 5' RACE reads using MiXCR and keeps one entry per CDR3 protein. The sample holds about 560,000 distinct CDR3 sequences, roughly a quarter seen once. The same sample was also studied in work on T cells of mothers and their children.

Material: blood. Receptors originate from a boy younger than 10 in good health.

CDR3 region: CASSLEAGAFEKLFF. The CDR3 bases are TGCGCCAGCAGCTTGGAGGCAGGGGCCTTTGAAAAACTGTTTTTT. J is TRBJ1-4 and V is TRBV5-1; possibly TRBD1 for D (6 bases). Germline CDR1 and CDR2: SGHRS and YFSETQ. Trimming removed 0 bases at V and 7 bases at J, with 13 bases between. The CDR3 runs 15 residues.

This clonotype has only a few counts. The genes are TRBV20-1 and TRBJ2-1; 8 bases agree with TRBD1. CDR1 and CDR2 (germline): DFQATT, SNEGSKA (reference sequence). The CDR3 is 13 residues long. V lost 6 bases and J lost 9; bases outside the gene matches: 10. Here the CDR3 reads CSARTGFAGEQFF. CDR3 DNA sequence: TGCAGTGCCCGGACAGGGTTTGCGGGTGAGCAGTTCTTC.

The chain joins TRBV6-2 or TRBV6-3 to TRBJ2-3; no clear D. The V end lost 6 bases, the J end lost 6 bases, and 10 bases lay between the germline ends. The CDR3 runs 12 residues. CDR1 MNHEY and CDR2 SVGEGT come from the germline V gene. The CDR3 DNA reads as TGTGCCAGCAGCATCGTACTGGATACGCAGTATTTT. Translation: CASSIVLDTQYF.

This clonotype was counted only a few times. The chain joins TRBV12-3 or TRBV12-4 to TRBJ1-2; D is unresolved. The CDR3 extends over 13 amino acids. The V end was cut by 6 bases, the J end by 6 bases, with 14 bases between. CDR3 sequence (DNA): TGTGCCAGCAGCCCCAGCGGAGTGGATGGCTACACCTTC. Translating gives CASSPSGVDGYTF.

The rearrangement links TRBV12-5 to TRBJ1-4, with TRBD1 matching over 9 bases. This CDR3 contains 19 residues. V lost 4 bases and J lost 5; bases outside the gene matches: 17. The germline CDR1 and CDR2 sequences are LGHNT and FRNRAP. CDR3 DNA: TGTGCTAGTGGTTCACAACAGGGGACAGGGAAGGGGGTAAATGAAAAACTGTTTTTT. This codes for CASGSQQGTGKGVNEKLFF. Drawing the rest from reference TRBV12-5 and TRBJ1-4, the complete variable domain is DARVTQTPRHKVTEMGQEVTMRCQPILGHNTVFWYRQTMMQGLELLAYFRNRAPLDDSGMPKDRFSAEMPDATLATLKIQPSEPRDSAVYFCASGSQQGTGKGVNEKLFFGSGTQLSVL.

The chain recombines TRBV20-1 with TRBJ2-5, with 9 nucleotides matching TRBD1. Trimming cost V 6 bases and J 5 bases; bases outside gene matches: 7. This CDR3 spans 13 amino acids. Germline values: CDR1 DFQATT, CDR2 SNEGSKA (reference sequence). CDR3 nucleotides: TGCAGTGCCACCGGACAGGGGTGGGAGACCCAGTACTTC. Translated: CSATGQGWETQYF.

The chain joins TRBV19 to TRBJ2-1, with 8 bases fitting TRBD1. This CDR3 spans 15 amino acids. Germline lookup yields CDR1 LNHDA and CDR2 SQIVND (reference sequence). Trimming removed 5 bases from V and 2 bases from J; junction bases left unmatched: 5. The CDR3 nucleotides are TGTGCCAGTAGTGGCCGGGACAGGACCTACAATGAGCAGTTCTTC. Translation: CASSGRDRTYNEQFF.

The CDR3 sequence is CASSEGIAPYSYEQYF. The CDR3 DNA sequence: TGTGCCAGCAGCGAGGGTATAGCGCCTTACTCCTACGAGCAGTACTTC. The chain has TRBV11-2 and TRBJ2-5; a weak D match, TRBD2 (5 bases). The DNA end lines up better with TRBJ2-7; the J call may be wrong. In germline, CDR1 is SGHAT, CDR2 FQNNGV. The CDR3 totals 16 residues.

The rearrangement uses TRBV7-2 and TRBJ2-7; D call uncertain. Trimming left V 1 base short and J 0 bases short, with 10 bases between. Germline CDR1 is SGHTA and CDR2 is FQGNSA. The CDR3 totals 15 residues. CDR3 sequence reads: CASSLDVQFSYEQYF. CDR3 DNA: TGTGCCAGCAGCTTAGACGTCCAGTTCTCCTACGAGCAGTACTTC.

This clonotype was seen a handful of times. The chain is built from TRBV12-3 or TRBV12-4 and TRBJ1-1; D gene unclear. The V gene lost 5 bases and the J gene lost 0 bases, with 16 bases spanning the gap. This CDR3 is 16 amino acids long. CDR3 sequence: CASSPSLLALNTEAFF. In nucleotides, the CDR3 is TGTGCCAGCAGTCCCTCTCTCTTAGCCTTGAACACTGAAGCTTTCTTT.

This clonotype has a handful of counts. The genes are TRBV27 and TRBJ1-2; no definite D call. V gave up 5 bases and J gave up 4 bases, with 14 bases separating them. Germline V gives CDR1 MNHEY, CDR2 SMNVEV (reference sequence). The CDR3 consists of 14 residues. For the CDR3, the DNA is TGTGCCAGCAGTCCAGGATTATCGGGCTATGGCTACACCTTC. It codes for CASSPGLSGYGYTF.

The chain combines TRBV11-2 with TRBJ2-5; 7 bases fit TRBD1. The CDR3 runs 15 residues. Germline assignment: CDR1 SGHAT and CDR2 FQNNGV. V was pared by 7 bases and J by 0 bases, with 8 bases of the junction left unmatched. The CDR3 protein is CASTHPGGYQETQYF. The CDR3 DNA reads TGTGCCAGCACCCACCCAGGGGGTTACCAAGAGACCCAGTACTTC.

The chain uses TRBV7-2 and TRBJ2-3; D is undetermined. V gave up 4 bases and J gave up 0 bases, with 11 bases separating them. The CDR3 is 15 amino acids. Germline V lookup: CDR1 SGHTA, CDR2 FQGNSA. This CDR3 is CASSSSFVSTDTQYF. Written as DNA, the CDR3 is TGTGCCAGCAGCTCATCGTTCGTAAGCACAGATACGCAGTATTTT.

This clonotype turned up a few times. The chain carries TRBV27 and TRBJ2-5; D tentatively reads TRBD1 or TRBD2 (5 bases each). The J call is uncertain, as TRBJ2-7 better fits the DNA end. Germline V CDR1 and CDR2: MNHEY, SMNVEV (reference sequence). This CDR3 region has 15 residues. In DNA, the CDR3 is TGTGCCAGCAGTTTACTTCCTACAGGACTCTACGAGCAGTACTTC. Protein product: CASSLLPTGLYEQYF.

This clonotype was detected only a few times. This chain connects TRBV7-8 to TRBJ1-2; TRBD1 agrees at 9 bases. Looked up from germline, CDR1 is SGHVS and CDR2 is FQNEAQ. The CDR3 covers 14 residues. J gave up 6 bases and V 3 bases, and 5 bases lay outside the gene matches. The CDR3: CASSFVTGGNGYTF. For the CDR3, the DNA is TGTGCCAGCAGCTTTGTGACAGGGGGGAATGGCTACACCTTC.

Only a few counts were recorded for this clonotype. The chain combines TRBV20-1 with TRBJ1-1; 10 bases are a match to TRBD1. V shed 3 bases and J 11 bases; nucleotides not matched to a gene: 6. The germline V gene has CDR1 DFQATT and CDR2 SNEGSKA (reference sequence). The CDR3 extends over 12 amino acids. CDR3 DNA: TGCAGTGCTAGCGGACAGGGGGTATGGGCTTTCTTT. Translating it yields CSASGQGVWAFF.

This clonotype showed up just a few times. The CDR3 sequence: CASSSGRMGGYTF. The CDR3 nucleotides read TGTGCCAGCAGCTCCGGTCGAATGGGAGGCTACACCTTC. This chain links TRBV7-3 with TRBJ1-2; no reliable D call. Germline V gives CDR1 SGHTA, CDR2 FQGTGA. Deletions cut 4 bases from V and 8 bases from J, with 14 bases between. The CDR3 is 13 residues long.

V usage is TRBV29-1 and J usage is TRBJ2-5; tentatively, D is TRBD1 (6 bases). The J call may be wrong; the DNA end is better matched by TRBJ2-1. This CDR3 is 13 amino acids long. Germline V gene lookup returns CDR1 SQVTM and CDR2 ANQGSEA. CDR3 region: CSSTGTLNNEQFF. As DNA, the CDR3 is TGCAGCTCTACCGGGACACTGAACAATGAGCAGTTCTTC.